The next 19 T cell receptor beta chains were all read from a single sample in a study of graft-versus-host responses after intestinal transplantation. The method was immunoSEQ multiplex PCR; TCRdb's version includes in-frame clones alone and lacks a portion of them. The sample yields more than 12,000 clones, around two fifths seen once. CFSE-labeled responder cells (around 200,000) were plated with around 200,000 irradiated, violet-dye-labeled stimulator cells. The sequencing used alloreactive CD8+ T cells from a mixed lymphocyte reaction culture, collected before intestinal transplant. Specified subset: CFSE-low proliferating T cells sorted from roughly 6-day pre-transplant mixed lymphocyte reaction (GvH or HvG direction). The source of these receptors is a human patient who received an intestinal transplant.

This clone appeared a few times. J is TRBJ2-1 and V is TRBV7-9; tentatively, D is TRBD1 (6 bases). This CDR3 is 17 amino acids long. The V end was cut by 2 bases, the J end by 0 bases, with 14 bases between. Per germline, CDR1 SEHNR and CDR2 FQNEAQ (reference sequence). CDR3 bases: TGTGCCAGCAGCTTACTTCCAGGGGAGAGCTCCTACAATGAGCAGTTCTTC. As protein: CASSLLPGESSYNEQFF.

This clone was observed a single time. The chain carries TRBV6-1 and TRBJ1-1; D is unclear. The V gene lost 5 bases and the J gene lost 4 bases, with 5 bases spanning the gap. CDR1 and CDR2 (germline): MNHNS, SASEGT. This CDR3 contains 11 residues. The CDR3, as DNA: TGTGCCAGCAGTTCAGGCACTGAAGCTTTCTTT. Translating it yields CASSSGTEAFF.

A few counts support this clone. The rearrangement uses TRBV4-1 and TRBJ2-7; 7 nucleotides agree with TRBD2. With 1 base clipped from V and 1 base from J, the junction kept 4 bases outside the gene matches. Looked up from germline, CDR1 is MGHRA and CDR2 is YSYEKL. The CDR3 length is 15 residues. The CDR3 spells CASSQVLAASYEQYF. In DNA, the CDR3 is TGCGCCAGCAGCCAAGTGCTAGCGGCTTCCTACGAGCAGTACTTC.

The chain uses TRBV5-5 and TRBJ2-7; D is unclear. Trimming removed 0 bases from V and 7 bases from J, with 14 bases in between. This CDR3 region has 14 residues. The germline V gene has CDR1 SGHKS and CDR2 YYEKEE (reference sequence). This chain's CDR3 is CASSLALSGQEQYF. In nucleotides, the CDR3 is TGTGCCAGCAGCTTGGCCCTTTCGGGTCAGGAGCAGTACTTC.

The gene calls are TRBV6-5 and TRBJ2-7; TRBD2 aligns across 7 bases. The CDR3 has 13 amino acids. CDR1 is MNHEY and CDR2 is SVGAGI in the germline V gene. V lost 7 bases and J lost 3; bases outside the gene matches: 6. The chain's CDR3 is CASNPGLFYEQYF. The CDR3 DNA reads TGTGCCAGCAACCCGGGACTATTCTACGAGCAGTACTTC.

The V and J genes are TRBV7-6 and TRBJ1-5; the D is unclear. Trimming pared 5 bases from V and 2 bases from J, leaving 7 bases between. The germline V gene encodes CDR1 SGHVS and CDR2 FNYEAQ. There are 13 residues in the CDR3. The chain's CDR3 is CASSPGGNQPQHF. The DNA for the CDR3 is TGTGCCAGCAGCCCCGGGGGCAATCAGCCCCAGCATTTT.

By share, this clone ranks as large. CDR3 residues: CAWGTLNTEAFF. CDR3 DNA: TGTGCCTGGGGGACACTGAACACTGAAGCTTTCTTT. The chain joins TRBV30 to TRBJ1-1, with a weak D call TRBD1 (6 bases). V was clipped by 5 bases and J by 0 bases, with 7 bases between them. CDR1 and CDR2 from the germline V gene are GTSNPN and SVGIG (reference sequence). This CDR3 region has 12 residues.

The chain employs TRBV5-1 and TRBJ2-7; tentatively, D is TRBD2 (6 bases). The CDR3 length is 16 residues. V lost 2 bases and J lost 4, with 19 bases in between. In germline, CDR1 is SGHRS, CDR2 YFSETQ. CDR3 bases: TGCGCCAGCAGCTTTACGCCCGGGACTTCGGATTACGAGCAGTACTTC. Translation gives CASSFTPGTSDYEQYF.

The chain combines TRBV4-1 with TRBJ2-5; unclear D gene. The germline CDR1 and CDR2 sequences are MGHRA and YSYEKL. Trimming removed 0 bases from V and 1 base from J, with 3 bases in between. CDR3 size: 13 residues. In nucleotides, the CDR3 is TGCGCCAGCAGCCAAGAGGCCCAAGAGACCCAGTACTTC. The encoded protein is CASSQEAQETQYF.

This clone ranks as medium-sized (0.01 to 0.1%). The chain joins TRBV6-1 to TRBJ2-1; possibly TRBD2 for D (5 bases). The CDR3 sequence is 15 residues long. The germline V gene has CDR1 MNHNS and CDR2 SASEGT. Trimming cost V 3 bases and J 0 bases, with 9 bases left between them. CDR3 region: CASSEVDSSYNEQFF. The CDR3 DNA reads TGTGCCAGCAGTGAGGTGGACTCCTCCTACAATGAGCAGTTCTTC.

This clone occurred a few times. V is TRBV7-9 and J is TRBJ2-7; maybe TRBD1 (6 bases). The germline V gene encodes CDR1 SEHNR and CDR2 FQNEAQ (reference sequence). The CDR3 contains 14 residues. Trimming took 5 bases from V and 4 from J, leaving 15 bases between them. CDR3 loop: CASSRLDSQYEQYF. In nucleotides, the CDR3 is TGTGCCAGCAGCAGACTGGACAGCCAATACGAGCAGTACTTC. The whole variable domain, filled in from reference TRBV7-9 and TRBJ2-7, reads DTGVSQNPRHKITKRGQNVTFRCDPISEHNRLYWYRQTLGQGPEFLTYFQNEAQLEKSRLLSDRFSAERPKGSFSTLEIQRTEQGDSAMYLCASSRLDSQYEQYFGPGTRLTVT.

This clone was observed a single time. V gene TRBV10-3 combines with J gene TRBJ2-1; no clear D. V dropped 4 bases and J dropped 8 bases, with 12 bases sitting between them. Per the germline V gene, CDR1 is ENHRY and CDR2 is SYGVKD. The CDR3 has 13 residues. The CDR3: CAISAEVGYEQFF. DNA of the CDR3: TGTGCCATCAGTGCAGAGGTTGGGTATGAGCAGTTCTTC.

J is TRBJ2-7 and V is TRBV7-6; D is perhaps TRBD2 (6 bases). The CDR3 length is 15 residues. Germline CDR1 SGHVS, CDR2 FNYEAQ. The germline V and J ends were trimmed by 3 bases and 7 bases, with 19 bases remaining between them. The CDR3 is CASSFGLARVWEQYF. CDR3 nucleotides: TGTGCCAGCAGCTTTGGGCTAGCGCGAGTCTGGGAGCAGTACTTC.

The chain combines TRBV19 with TRBJ2-1, with a tentative D call TRBD1 (5 bases). The CDR3 runs to 15 residues. Deletions cut 6 bases from V and 5 bases from J, with 17 bases between. CDR1 and CDR2 from the germline V gene are LNHDA and SQIVND (reference sequence). CDR3 region: CASRRGPLENNEQFF. The DNA of the CDR3 is TGTGCCAGTAGAAGGGGCCCTCTGGAGAACAATGAGCAGTTCTTC.

This clone was seen more than once but under ten times. V and J are TRBV13 and TRBJ2-2; 9 bases are shared with TRBD1. This CDR3 contains 16 residues. The junction had 9 bases not matched to a gene; V was cut back by 4 bases and J by 6 bases. The V gene's germline CDR1 is PRHDT and CDR2 FYEKMQ (reference sequence). The CDR3, as DNA: TGTGCCAGCAGCTCAACCTCGACAGGGGGGCCCGGGGAGCTGTTTTTT. Amino acids: CASSSTSTGGPGELFF.

This clone was picked up a small number of times. The rearrangement joins TRBV27 to TRBJ2-1; TRBD2 matches at 14 bases. The trim removed 5 bases at V and 0 bases at J, leaving 12 bases unmatched. The CDR3 consists of 20 residues. In germline, CDR1 is MNHEY, CDR2 SMNVEV (reference sequence). This CDR3 reads CASSALSPTSGRDSYNEQFF. Written as DNA, the CDR3 is TGTGCCAGCAGTGCGCTTTCCCCGACTAGCGGGAGGGACTCCTACAATGAGCAGTTCTTC.

This clone was observed a handful of times. The genes are TRBV6-5 and TRBJ1-1; D perhaps matches TRBD1 (6 bases). V lost 2 bases and J 6 bases, leaving 7 bases between the germline ends. Per the germline V gene, CDR1 is MNHEY and CDR2 is SVGAGI. This CDR3 has 12 residues. CDR3 residues: CASSYGGSEAFF. CDR3 DNA: TGTGCCAGCAGTTACGGGGGCTCTGAAGCTTTCTTT.

This chain joins TRBV9 and TRBJ1-1; D remains ambiguous. CDR3 size: 14 residues. Germline V gives CDR1 SGDLS, CDR2 YYNGEE. The ends were cut back, 0 bases at V and 1 base at J, with 7 bases in the middle. The CDR3 sequence: CASSVGSSNTEAFF. CDR3 sequence (DNA): TGTGCCAGCAGCGTAGGTAGCTCGAACACTGAAGCTTTCTTT.

The chain joins TRBV4-2 to TRBJ2-1; 7 bases are shared with TRBD2. The CDR3 has 17 residues. Germline CDR1 LGHNA, CDR2 YNFKEQ. V lost 0 bases to trimming and J lost 7 bases; unmatched junction nucleotides: 12. As DNA, the CDR3 is TGTGCCAGCAGCCAAGATCTTGGGGACTACTTGGGGAATGAGCAGTTCTTC. Residues: CASSQDLGDYLGNEQFF.